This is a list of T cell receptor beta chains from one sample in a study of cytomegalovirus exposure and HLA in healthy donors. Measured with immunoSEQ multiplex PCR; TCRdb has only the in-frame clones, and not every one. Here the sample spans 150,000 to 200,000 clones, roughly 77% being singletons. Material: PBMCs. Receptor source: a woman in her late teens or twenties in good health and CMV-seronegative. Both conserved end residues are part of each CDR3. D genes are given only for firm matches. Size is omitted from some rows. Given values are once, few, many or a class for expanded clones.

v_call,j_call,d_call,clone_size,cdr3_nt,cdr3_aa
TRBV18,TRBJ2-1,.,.,TGTGCCAGCTCAGCCGACAGTTACAATGAGCAGTTCTTC,CASSADSYNEQFF
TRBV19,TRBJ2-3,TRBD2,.,TGTGCCAGTAGTATAGGGACTAGTACCTATCCAGATACGCAGTATTTT,CASSIGTSTYPDTQYF
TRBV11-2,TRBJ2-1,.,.,TGTGCCAGCAGCTTTTGGCATGGCTACAATGAGCAGTTCTTC,CASSFWHGYNEQFF
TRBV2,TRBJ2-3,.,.,TGTGCCAGCAGTGAATTGGGGCCCACAGATACGCAGTATTTT,CASSELGPTDTQYF
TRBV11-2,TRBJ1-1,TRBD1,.,TGTGCCAGCAGCTTACGACAGGGGGCAACTGAAGCTTTCTTT,CASSLRQGATEAFF
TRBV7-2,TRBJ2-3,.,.,TGTGCCAGCAGCTTAAAAAGCTGGTCCGATACGCAGTATTTT,CASSLKSWSDTQYF
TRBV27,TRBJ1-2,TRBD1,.,TGTGCCAGCAGATACAGGGACAGGGCCATATATGGCTACACCTTC,CASRYRDRAIYGYTF
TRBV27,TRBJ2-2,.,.,TGTGCCAGCAGTTGGGGGGGCTATAACACCGGGGAGCTGTTTTTT,CASSWGGYNTGELFF
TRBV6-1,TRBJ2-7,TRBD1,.,TGTGCCAGCAGTGGCGCCGGGACAGGGCTCCACGAGCAGTACTTC,CASSGAGTGLHEQYF
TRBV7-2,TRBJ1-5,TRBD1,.,TGTGCCAGCAGCGCGTTGGACAGGGAGGGCAATCAGCCCCAGCATTTT,CASSALDREGNQPQHF
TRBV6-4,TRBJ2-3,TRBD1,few,TGTGCCAGCAGTGAATCAGGGGGCGGGACAGATACGCAGTATTTT,CASSESGGGTDTQYF
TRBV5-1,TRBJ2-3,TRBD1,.,TGCGCCAGCCAGAGGACAGGGATGGCAGATACGCAGTATTTT,CASQRTGMADTQYF
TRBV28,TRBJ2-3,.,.,TGTGCCAGCAGTGTCAGGGCGGATACGCAGTATTTT,CASSVRADTQYF
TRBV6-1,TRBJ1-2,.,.,TGTGCCAGCAGGGAGACGGGGGGAAGGGTCTATGGCTACACCTTC,CASRETGGRVYGYTF
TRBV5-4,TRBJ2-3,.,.,TGTGCCAGCAGCTTGGACTCGGGCACAGATACGCAGTATTTT,CASSLDSGTDTQYF
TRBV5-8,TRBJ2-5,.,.,TGTGCCAGCAGCAAACGACAGGGCCCGCGGGGAGAGACCCAGTACTTC,CASSKRQGPRGETQYF
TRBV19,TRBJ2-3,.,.,TGTGCCAGTAGTGGCCCAGGGGGGTTTGAAGATACGCAGTATTTT,CASSGPGGFEDTQYF
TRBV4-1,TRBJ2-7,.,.,TGCGCCAGCAGCCAAGAGGGAGTGGAGCCCAGCCGAAACTACGAGCAGTACTTC,CASSQEGVEPSRNYEQYF
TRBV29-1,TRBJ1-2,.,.,TGCAGCGTTGGTCAGGGTACCAACTATGGCTACACCTTC,CSVGQGTNYGYTF
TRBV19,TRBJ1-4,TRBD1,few,TGTGCCAGTAGTCGACAGGGGGCAGCTCCTGAAAAACTGTTTTTT,CASSRQGAAPEKLFF
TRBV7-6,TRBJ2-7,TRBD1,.,TGTGCCAGCAGCTTAGGGACAGGGGGCGGTTACGAGCAGTACTTC,CASSLGTGGGYEQYF
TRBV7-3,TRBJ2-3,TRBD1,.,TGTGCCAGCAGCCTGCGACAGGGGTCTTTCGATACGCAGTATTTT,CASSLRQGSFDTQYF
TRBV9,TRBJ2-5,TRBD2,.,TGTGCCAGCAGCCCGGGCGGGAGGGCCAGGGAGACCCAGTACTTC,CASSPGGRARETQYF
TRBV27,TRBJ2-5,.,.,TGTGCCAGCAGTTCGGAGGGGGCGGAGACCCAGTACTTC,CASSSEGAETQYF